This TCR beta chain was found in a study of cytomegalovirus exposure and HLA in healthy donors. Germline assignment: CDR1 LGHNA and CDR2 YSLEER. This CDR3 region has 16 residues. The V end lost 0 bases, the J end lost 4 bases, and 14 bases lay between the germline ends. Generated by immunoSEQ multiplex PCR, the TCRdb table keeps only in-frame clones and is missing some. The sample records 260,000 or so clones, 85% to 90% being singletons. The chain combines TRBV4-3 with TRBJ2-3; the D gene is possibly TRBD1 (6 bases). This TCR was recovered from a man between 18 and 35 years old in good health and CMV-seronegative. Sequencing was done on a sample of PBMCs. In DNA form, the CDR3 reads TGCGCCAGCAGCCAAGATGTGGGGGCGCAGTCAGATACGCAGTATTTT. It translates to CASSQDVGAQSDTQYF.